The 30 T cell receptor beta chains below come from one sample, sequenced in a study of shared clonotypes between healthy human individuals (dated by TCRdb to about 2020). The library was produced with the immunoSEQ multiplex PCR assay. TCRdb stores this immuneACCESS table with in-frame sequences only. Part of the clones is absent; in the studies checked, under half of the shortfall reflects unresolved V genes, and no reason is known for the rest. This sample lists roughly 320,000 clones; roughly 91% were detected once. The ten most abundant clones make up 15% to 20% of the sample. Material for sequencing was memory CD8+ T cells sorted from blood. The meaning of the sample's cell subset or site label: CD45RO+ cells pooled with CCR7-negative TemRA cells. Receptors originate from a man aged 18 to 35 in good health.

The V call is TRBV6-5, the J call TRBJ2-5, with 7 positions matching TRBD2. The CDR3 contains 15 residues. Losses at the gene ends were 5 bases for V and 5 bases for J; bases not matched to a gene: 11. In germline, CDR1 is MNHEY, CDR2 SVGAGI. CDR3: CASSHFQTSLETQYF. CDR3 nucleotides: TGTGCCAGCAGTCACTTTCAGACTAGCTTGGAGACCCAGTACTTC.

The chain carries TRBV4-1 and TRBJ1-2, with D possibly TRBD1 on 6 matching bases. CDR3 length: 14 residues. The germline V gene has CDR1 MGHRA and CDR2 YSYEKL. With 3 bases removed from V and 4 bases from J, the gap between germline ends came to 12 bases. CDR3: CASSQVTGFYGYTF. The CDR3 DNA sequence: TGCGCCAGCAGCCAGGTGACAGGCTTCTATGGCTACACCTTC.

V is TRBV5-1 and J is TRBJ2-3; D is perhaps TRBD1 or TRBD2 (5 bases each). The germline V and J ends were trimmed by 1 base and 1 base, with 16 bases remaining between them. CDR1 SGHRS and CDR2 YFSETQ come from the germline V gene. This CDR3 spans 17 amino acids. In DNA, the CDR3 is TGCGCCAGCAGCTTGTATTGGGACGGCCGAGGCACAGATACGCAGTATTTT. This encodes CASSLYWDGRGTDTQYF.

The chain combines TRBV9 with TRBJ2-1; 8 bases map to TRBD2. The V gene's germline CDR1 is SGDLS and CDR2 YYNGEE. The CDR3 loop spans 14 amino acids. Trimming took 0 bases from V and 8 from J; bases not matched to a gene: 4. CDR3: CASSVGGLVDEQFF. CDR3 bases: TGTGCCAGCAGCGTAGGGGGACTAGTAGATGAGCAGTTCTTC.

Comment on this clone: This same CDR3 is encoded by further DNA sequences in the sample. The rearrangement uses TRBV6-4 and TRBJ2-1; D is perhaps TRBD2 (5 bases). Germline V gives CDR1 MRHNA, CDR2 SNTAGT. CDR3 length: 13 residues. Trimming stripped 0 bases from V and 8 bases from J, with 8 bases between. For the CDR3, the DNA is TGTGCCAGCAGTGACTCTCCAGCGGATGAGCAGTTCTTC. It is translated as CASSDSPADEQFF.

This clone turned up a few times. CDR3 nucleotide sequence: TGCGCCAGCAGCCCCATCGCCTGGGCAGATACGCAGTATTTT. Residues: CASSPIAWADTQYF. This sequence joins TRBV10-1 and TRBJ2-3, with D unresolved. This CDR3 spans 14 amino acids. Trimming shortened V by 6 bases and J by 4 bases, and 14 bases separated the two germline ends. Germline CDR1 WNHNN, CDR2 SYGVQD (reference sequence).

The chain is built from TRBV29-1 and TRBJ2-5; 7 nucleotides line up with TRBD1. V shed 3 bases, J shed 3 bases, and the junction held 4 bases outside the gene matches. Germline CDR1 reads SQVTM; CDR2 reads ANQGSEA. The CDR3 runs 13 residues. Written as DNA, the CDR3 is TGCAGCGTTGAGAGGGGGCGCGAAGAGACCCAGTACTTC. Encoded protein: CSVERGREETQYF.

The genes are TRBV10-1 and TRBJ1-4; D unclear. The length of the CDR3 is 14 residues. The V end was cut by 10 bases, the J end by 3 bases, with 15 bases between. Germline CDR1 and CDR2: WNHNN and SYGVQD (reference sequence). Here the CDR3 DNA reads TGCGCCACGCAACACATGGTCGCTAATGAAAAACTGTTTTTT. Its protein is CATQHMVANEKLFF.

This chain uses TRBV6-1 with TRBJ2-7; D is uncertain. The length of the CDR3 is 13 residues. V was pared by 7 bases and J by 2 bases, with 12 bases between. CDR1 is MNHNS and CDR2 is SASEGT in the germline V gene. The CDR3 DNA is TGTGCCAGCATGGGGTACGGTCCCTACGAGCAGTACTTC. It specifies CASMGYGPYEQYF.

This clone has only a few counts. CDR3 sequence: CATRSPGTEAFF. The CDR3 DNA reads as TGTGCCACCCGGTCTCCTGGCACTGAAGCTTTCTTT. The chain uses TRBV19 and TRBJ1-1; D unclear. V was pared by 10 bases and J by 4 bases, with 13 bases between. Germline V lookup: CDR1 LNHDA, CDR2 SQIVND (reference sequence). The CDR3 contains 12 residues.

The chain carries TRBV6-5 and TRBJ1-1; D not resolved. Germline V gene lookup returns CDR1 MNHEY and CDR2 SVGAGI. V lost 6 bases and J lost 9, with 11 bases in between. The CDR3 extends over 11 amino acids. The CDR3 nucleotides read TGTGCCAGCAGCTCAGGCGGGCAAGCTTTCTTT. It translates to CASSSGGQAFF.

V is TRBV30 and J is TRBJ2-1; maybe TRBD1 (5 bases). Trimming pared 4 bases from V and 6 bases from J, leaving 7 bases between. The CDR3 spans 11 residues. CDR1 and CDR2 from the germline V gene are GTSNPN and SVGIG (reference sequence). CDR3 loop: CAWNQGNEQFF. In DNA form, the CDR3 reads TGTGCCTGGAACCAGGGCAATGAGCAGTTCTTC.

The chain combines TRBV27 with TRBJ2-1; either TRBD1 or TRBD2 may fit D (5 bases each). Trimming removed 6 bases from V and 7 bases from J, with 16 bases in between. The germline CDR1 and CDR2 sequences are MNHEY and SMNVEV (reference sequence). The CDR3 extends over 14 amino acids. DNA of the CDR3: TGTGCCAGCAGCCCTATGGGGACCGGGAATGAGCAGTTCTTC. Translating it yields CASSPMGTGNEQFF.

This clone was seen many times. V and J are TRBV6-1 and TRBJ2-6; D is undetermined. Trimming cost V 3 bases and J 10 bases, with 10 bases left between them. The CDR3 sequence is 13 residues long. Germline lookup yields CDR1 MNHNS and CDR2 SASEGT. CDR3 amino acids: CASSEDGWNVLTF. DNA for the CDR3: TGTGCCAGCAGTGAGGACGGTTGGAACGTCCTGACTTTC.

V gene TRBV27 combines with J gene TRBJ2-7; D is unclear. Trimming cost V 5 bases and J 2 bases, with 13 bases left between them. Looked up from germline, CDR1 is MNHEY and CDR2 is SMNVEV (reference sequence). The CDR3 runs 14 residues. CDR3 bases: TGTGCCAGCAGTGCAGAAGCAGCTACCTACGAGCAGTACTTC. It is translated as CASSAEAATYEQYF.

The chain employs TRBV6-5 and TRBJ1-2, with a tentative D call TRBD1 (6 bases). There are 13 residues in the CDR3. The germline V gene encodes CDR1 MNHEY and CDR2 SVGAGI. Deletions cut 5 bases from V and 2 bases from J, with 9 bases between. Here the CDR3 DNA reads TGTGCCAGCAGTGTTACAGGGAACTATGGCTACACCTTC. Protein product: CASSVTGNYGYTF.

This sequence joins TRBV4-1 and TRBJ1-2, with a possible D match to TRBD1 (5 bases). V shed 1 base and J shed 7 bases, with 7 bases lying between them. The CDR3 consists of 12 residues. Per germline, CDR1 MGHRA and CDR2 YSYEKL. CDR3 in DNA: TGCGCCAGCAGCCAAGTCGGGGGTGGCTACACCTTC. Its protein product is CASSQVGGGYTF.

The V and J genes are TRBV4-1 and TRBJ1-5; D call uncertain. The CDR3 is 16 amino acids. Germline lookup yields CDR1 MGHRA and CDR2 YSYEKL. V lost 4 bases and J lost 0, with 13 bases in between. CDR3 loop: CASSLRTGYSNQPQHF. CDR3 in DNA: TGCGCCAGCAGCCTACGCACGGGATATAGCAATCAGCCCCAGCATTTT.

V usage is TRBV10-3 and J usage is TRBJ2-3; unclear D gene. CDR3 length: 15 residues. In germline, CDR1 is ENHRY, CDR2 SYGVKD. V shed 0 bases and J shed 2 bases, with 9 bases lying between them. The CDR3 is CAISESPAYTDTQYF. CDR3 sequence (DNA): TGTGCCATCAGTGAGTCCCCCGCGTACACAGATACGCAGTATTTT.

V is TRBV7-9 and J is TRBJ2-1, with 11 bases fitting TRBD2. Trimming at V came to 6 bases and at J to 5 bases, leaving 9 bases not matched to a gene. In germline, CDR1 is SEHNR, CDR2 FQNEAQ (reference sequence). The CDR3 length is 16 residues. As DNA, the CDR3 is TGTGCCAGCAGACCTTTAACTAGCGGGAGAGACAATGAGCAGTTCTTC. Its translation is CASRPLTSGRDNEQFF.

This clone was seen once. The J gene is TRBJ1-1, the V gene TRBV2; no firm D call. From germline, CDR1 is SNHLY and CDR2 FYNNEI. The CDR3 spans 13 residues. V lost 3 bases and J lost 5, with 10 bases in between. The CDR3 region is CASSDRPGTEAFF. As DNA, the CDR3 is TGTGCCAGCAGTGACAGGCCCGGGACTGAAGCTTTCTTT.

V usage is TRBV5-1 and J usage is TRBJ1-2; perhaps TRBD1 as D (5 bases). This CDR3 has 14 residues. Germline assignment: CDR1 SGHRS and CDR2 YFSETQ. V lost 0 bases and J 2 bases, leaving 8 bases between the germline ends. The CDR3 protein is CASSLGDANYGYTF. The DNA of the CDR3 is TGCGCCAGCAGCTTGGGGGACGCAAACTATGGCTACACCTTC. The whole variable domain, remainder taken from reference TRBV5-1 and TRBJ1-2, is KAGVTQTPRYLIKTRGQQVTLSCSPISGHRSVSWYQQTPGQGLQFLFEYFSETQRNKGNFPGRFSGRQFSNSRSEMNVSTLELGDSALYLCASSLGDANYGYTFGSGTRLTVV.

This chain links TRBV27 with TRBJ1-3, with 7 bases aligning to TRBD1. The germline V gene has CDR1 MNHEY and CDR2 SMNVEV (reference sequence). The CDR3 spans 17 residues. The V and J ends lost 4 bases and 3 bases, in that order; junction bases with no gene match: 12. The CDR3 here is CASSSLHRQGLGNTIYF. CDR3 coding DNA: TGTGCCAGCAGTTCGCTCCACCGACAGGGCCTTGGAAACACCATATATTTT.

The chain has TRBV29-1 and TRBJ1-1; D not resolved. Germline-derived CDR1 and CDR2 are SQVTM and ANQGSEA. Trimming stripped 8 bases from V and 0 bases from J, with 10 bases between. The CDR3 is 12 residues long. The CDR3 sequence is CSYQVMNTEAFF. The CDR3, as DNA: TGCAGCTATCAGGTAATGAACACTGAAGCTTTCTTT.

The chain links TRBV6-5 to TRBJ2-1; D remains unclear. The CDR3 runs to 15 residues. Looked up from germline, CDR1 is MNHEY and CDR2 is SVGAGI. The V end lost 4 bases, the J end lost 2 bases, and 12 bases lay between the germline ends. CDR3 sequence: CASSSLSAPYNEQFF. CDR3 nucleotides: TGTGCCAGCAGTTCTCTATCGGCCCCCTACAATGAGCAGTTCTTC.

This rearrangement joins TRBV7-9 to TRBJ2-1; 8 bases are a match to TRBD1. The CDR3 extends over 14 amino acids. The germline V gene encodes CDR1 SEHNR and CDR2 FQNEAQ (reference sequence). J lost 0 bases, V lost 7 bases, and 2 bases had no gene match. In DNA form, the CDR3 reads TGTGCCAGCACAGGGGGCAGCTCCTACAATGAGCAGTTCTTC. Protein: CASTGGSSYNEQFF. The variable domain in full, with the rest retrieved from reference TRBV7-9 and TRBJ2-1, is DTGVSQNPRHKITKRGQNVTFRCDPISEHNRLYWYRQTLGQGPEFLTYFQNEAQLEKSRLLSDRFSAERPKGSFSTLEIQRTEQGDSAMYLCASTGGSSYNEQFFGPGTRLTVL.

This clone was seen a single time. The chain carries TRBV4-3 and TRBJ2-1; D is perhaps TRBD2 (6 bases). CDR1 is LGHNA, CDR2 YSLEER, per germline. The V end lost 1 base, the J end lost 5 bases, and 12 bases lay between the germline ends. This CDR3 contains 15 residues. The CDR3 bases are TGCGCCAGCAGCCAAGGGCTAGCGAGCAACAATGAGCAGTTCTTC. This encodes CASSQGLASNNEQFF.

The gene calls are TRBV4-2 and TRBJ1-1, with D perhaps TRBD1 (6 bases). The CDR3 runs to 13 residues. Trimming shortened V by 1 base and J by 6 bases, and 9 bases separated the two germline ends. CDR1 and CDR2 from the germline V gene are LGHNA and YNFKEQ. The CDR3 DNA sequence: TGTGCCAGCAGCCAAGGGCGACAGGCTGAAGCTTTCTTT. Translation gives CASSQGRQAEAFF.

This chain links TRBV13 with TRBJ1-1; no definite D call. The CDR3 covers 13 residues. V shed 1 base and J shed 10 bases, with 13 bases lying between them. Germline-derived CDR1 and CDR2 are PRHDT and FYEKMQ (reference sequence). CDR3 nucleotide sequence: TGTGCCAGCAGCTTAGACGAGGAGGCTGGAGCTTTCTTT. This encodes CASSLDEEAGAFF.

The V gene is TRBV9, the J gene TRBJ2-7, with 8 nucleotides matching TRBD2. The V and J ends lost 0 bases and 2 bases, in that order; junction bases with no gene match: 4. The CDR3 loop spans 15 amino acids. From germline, CDR1 is SGDLS and CDR2 YYNGEE. The CDR3, as DNA: TGTGCCAGCAGCGTAGCGGGGGGGTCCACCTACGAGCAGTACTTC. This codes for CASSVAGGSTYEQYF.